Detailed here is one T cell receptor beta chain. The repertoire was sequenced with immunoSEQ multiplex PCR; TCRdb's copy has only in-frame clones and lacks some. This sample yields about 15,000 clones, of which 55% to 75% are seen a single time; approximately 55% belongs to the top ten. The source of the sample is a study of radiotherapy plus CTLA-4 blockade in lung cancer. Looking at the study overall: Objective response was observed in roughly 20% of patients, and disease control in just over 30%.

Germline V gene sequence: CDR1 MGHRA, CDR2 YSYEKL. V lost 2 bases and J 8 bases, leaving 13 bases between the germline ends. The CDR3 spans 14 residues. This TCR was sampled from a human donor with non-small cell lung cancer whose response to radiotherapy plus ipilimumab could not be evaluated. The sequenced sample was peripheral blood, obtained from a patient treated with radiotherapy plus ipilimumab. The chain combines TRBV4-1 with TRBJ2-1, with D maybe TRBD1 (5 bases). Here the CDR3 DNA reads TGCGCCAGCAGCCAAAGTACAGGAGTCGATGAGCAGTTCTTC. Amino acids: CASSQSTGVDEQFF.